Following are 21 T cell receptor beta chains from one sample sequenced in a study of T cells in Graves' hyperthyroidism and ophthalmopathy. It was RNA transcripts that yielded the amplified TCR beta CDR3 regions. A first-round RT-PCR of the TCR CDR3 used the HTBI primer set. Each CDR3 protein is one row after TCRdb ran MiXCR on the multiplex PCR reads. This sample has approximately 370,000 distinct CDR3 sequences, with about 15% found just once. Sequenced sample: blood. Receptor source: a woman under 40 with Graves' hyperthyroidism.

This clonotype has at least ten counts. The rearrangement joins TRBV2 to TRBJ2-1; 9 bases align to TRBD1. The CDR3 is 10 residues long. With 9 bases clipped from V and 15 bases from J, the junction kept 6 bases outside the gene matches. Germline CDR1 and CDR2: SNHLY and FYNNEI. CDR3 nucleotide sequence: TGTGCCAGGGGAACAGGGGGCGCGTTCTTC. Translated, it gives CARGTGGAFF.

The chain couples TRBV15 to TRBJ1-4, with D possibly being TRBD1 (5 bases). There are 15 residues in the CDR3. Germline V lookup: CDR1 LNHNV, CDR2 YYDKDF (reference sequence). Trimming stripped 3 bases from V and 5 bases from J, with 13 bases between. The CDR3: CATSRESRDNEKLFF. CDR3 nucleotides: TGTGCCACCAGCAGGGAAAGCAGGGACAATGAAAAACTGTTTTTT.

The table lists this clonotype with many counts. The rearrangement joins TRBV6-1 to TRBJ2-3, with D perhaps assigned TRBD1 or TRBD2 (5 bases each). With 6 bases removed from V and 0 bases from J, the gap between germline ends came to 10 bases. The germline V gene has CDR1 MNHNS and CDR2 SASEGT. There are 14 residues in the CDR3. This CDR3 is CASSGDPSTDTQYF. The CDR3 nucleotides are TGTGCCAGCAGCGGGGACCCTAGCACAGATACGCAGTATTTT.

The sample holds many counts of this clonotype. In DNA, the CDR3 is TGCAGTGCTCCCGGGAGGGACGGAACAGATACGCAGTATTTT. It specifies CSAPGRDGTDTQYF. The chain joins TRBV20-1 to TRBJ2-3; TRBD2 aligns across 8 bases. Trimming took 5 bases from V and 3 from J; bases not matched to a gene: 7. This CDR3 region has 14 residues. Germline lookup yields CDR1 DFQATT and CDR2 SNEGSKA (reference sequence).

The chain joins TRBV5-1 to TRBJ2-3, with D possibly matching TRBD2 (7 bases). The germline V and J ends were trimmed by 2 bases and 0 bases, with 10 bases remaining between them. The V gene's germline CDR1 is SGHRS and CDR2 YFSETQ. The CDR3 totals 15 residues. DNA of the CDR3: TGCGCCAGCAGCTTAGCGGGACATAGCACAGATACGCAGTATTTT. It translates to CASSLAGHSTDTQYF. The full variable domain, with the rest looked up from reference TRBV5-1 and TRBJ2-3, is KAGVTQTPRYLIKTRGQQVTLSCSPISGHRSVSWYQQTPGQGLQFLFEYFSETQRNKGNFPGRFSGRQFSNSRSEMNVSTLELGDSALYLCASSLAGHSTDTQYFGPGTRLTVL.

V usage is TRBV5-1 and J usage is TRBJ2-2; 8 nucleotides line up with TRBD1. The J segment lost 3 bases and the V segment lost 4 bases, leaving 2 bases of the junction unmatched. Germline V CDR1 and CDR2: SGHRS, YFSETQ. The CDR3 has 14 amino acids. The CDR3, as DNA: TGCGCCAGCAGCCCGGGACAGGACACCGGGGAGCTGTTTTTT. This translates into CASSPGQDTGELFF.

This clonotype showed up just a few times. This chain connects TRBV6-1 to TRBJ2-2, with a possible D match to TRBD2 (5 bases). CDR1 is MNHNS, CDR2 SASEGT, per germline. This CDR3 has 17 residues. The V and J ends lost 4 bases and 8 bases respectively, with 23 bases between them. In DNA form, the CDR3 reads TGTGCCAGCAGTGGAGCCTTCGTCCGAGGGCGGTTAGGGGAGCTGTTTTTT. Amino acids: CASSGAFVRGRLGELFF.

This clonotype was detected many times. The chain employs TRBV7-2 and TRBJ2-1; D gene ambiguous. The ends were cut back, 5 bases at V and 7 bases at J, with 12 bases in the middle. There are 13 residues in the CDR3. Germline CDR1 and CDR2: SGHTA and FQGNSA. CDR3 in amino acids: CASSTSMGNEQFF. CDR3 DNA: TGTGCCAGCAGCACCAGTATGGGGAATGAGCAGTTCTTC. The entire variable domain, with the rest obtained from reference TRBV7-2 and TRBJ2-1, is as follows: GAGVSQSPSNKVTEKGKDVELRCDPISGHTALYWYRQSLGQGLEFLIYFQGNSAPDKSGLPSDRFSAERTGGSVSTLTIQRTQQEDSAVYLCASSTSMGNEQFFGPGTRLTVL.

Many counts were recorded for this clonotype. The chain links TRBV18 to TRBJ2-1; D may match TRBD1 or TRBD2 (6 bases each). V was cut by 1 base and J by 2 bases, with 12 bases left in between. Germline CDR1 is KGHSH and CDR2 is LQKENI. CDR3 length equals 16 residues. This CDR3 reads CASSPRGAQAYNEQFF. Written as DNA, the CDR3 is TGTGCCAGCTCACCACGGGGGGCCCAGGCCTACAATGAGCAGTTCTTC.

This clonotype has just a few counts. V usage is TRBV6-1 and J usage is TRBJ2-7, with D tentatively TRBD1 (8 bases). Germline V gene sequence: CDR1 MNHNS, CDR2 SASEGT. Between the trimmed V and J ends, which lost 6 bases and 0 bases, there was a span of 15 bases. The CDR3 runs to 15 residues. This CDR3 reads CASRPYRGGSYEQYF. The CDR3 nucleotides read TGTGCCAGCAGGCCATACAGGGGGGGCTCCTACGAGCAGTACTTC.

This clonotype appeared many times. The chain combines TRBV11-2 with TRBJ2-6, with D perhaps assigned TRBD1 or TRBD2 (5 bases each). Trimming took 1 base from V and 4 from J, leaving 8 bases between them. Looked up from germline, CDR1 is SGHAT and CDR2 is FQNNGV. There are 15 residues in the CDR3. CDR3 nucleotides: TGTGCCAGCAGCTTAGCAGGGACCGGGGCCAACGTCCTGACTTTC. It yields the protein CASSLAGTGANVLTF.

This clonotype has only a few counts. The chain uses TRBV19 and TRBJ1-1; D gene uncertain. The germline V gene encodes CDR1 LNHDA and CDR2 SQIVND (reference sequence). The CDR3 has 14 amino acids. V lost 5 bases to trimming and J lost 7 bases, with 17 bases between them. This CDR3 reads CASSPQRNGVEAFF. The CDR3 region has the DNA TGTGCCAGTAGTCCACAGCGGAACGGGGTTGAAGCTTTCTTT.

This sequence joins TRBV5-1 and TRBJ1-1, with TRBD1 matching over 8 bases. V trimming: 6 bases; J trimming: 3 bases; junction bases outside the gene matches: 7. This CDR3 is built from 14 residues. Germline V CDR1 and CDR2: SGHRS, YFSETQ. The CDR3 spells CASISMTGDTEAFF. CDR3 DNA: TGCGCCAGCATTTCTATGACAGGGGACACTGAAGCTTTCTTT.

The gene calls are TRBV27 and TRBJ1-2; D not resolved. This CDR3 is built from 13 residues. The V gene lost 5 bases and the J gene lost 1 base, with 8 bases spanning the gap. Germline V CDR1 and CDR2: MNHEY, SMNVEV (reference sequence). DNA for the CDR3: TGTGCCAGCAGTAGCGGGAATAACTATGGCTACACCTTC. This encodes CASSSGNNYGYTF.

This chain joins TRBV7-9 and TRBJ2-7, with 12 bases aligning to TRBD2. The CDR3 extends over 20 amino acids. Germline V gives CDR1 SEHNR, CDR2 FQNEAQ (reference sequence). Trimming removed 4 bases from V and 0 bases from J; junction bases left unmatched: 16. The CDR3 reads CASSYLGEPGLAGISYEQYF. The CDR3 nucleotides read TGTGCCAGCAGCTATCTCGGGGAGCCGGGACTAGCGGGCATCTCCTACGAGCAGTACTTC.

As regards this clonotype: A much bigger clone sits one base away, suggesting this may be a read error. The chain has TRBV29-1 and TRBJ2-7; the D gene is possibly TRBD2 (5 bases). The CDR3 has 14 amino acids. In germline, CDR1 is SQVTM, CDR2 ANQGSEA. Trimming took off 4 bases at V and 3 bases at J, with 16 bases between the two ends. The CDR3 is CSVGPSRRSYEQYF. CDR3 coding DNA: TGCAGCGTTGGCCCCAGCAGGAGGAGCTACGAGCAGTACTTC.

A remark on this clonotype: A much larger clone differs from this one at a single base, so this may be a read error. The chain combines TRBV20-1 with TRBJ2-1; D gene uncertain. The J call may be wrong; the DNA end is better matched by TRBJ2-7. This CDR3 is 15 amino acids long. In germline, CDR1 is DFQATT, CDR2 SNEGSKA (reference sequence). CDR3 protein: CSATGHPRAYNEQYF. In DNA, the CDR3 is TGCAGTGCTACGGGTCATCCCCGTGCCTACAATGAGCAGTACTTC.

There are many counts of this clonotype. V and J are TRBV18 and TRBJ2-1; the match to TRBD2 covers 8 bases. The germline CDR1 and CDR2 sequences are KGHSH and LQKENI. With 2 bases clipped from V and 1 base from J, the junction kept 4 bases outside the gene matches. The CDR3 totals 16 residues. CDR3 residues: CASSPLAGLSYNEQFF. The DNA for the CDR3 is TGTGCCAGCTCACCATTAGCGGGATTGTCCTACAATGAGCAGTTCTTC.

This chain connects TRBV4-2 to TRBJ2-3; tentative D call: TRBD2 (5 bases). Germline CDR1 reads LGHNA; CDR2 reads YNFKEQ. This CDR3 is 16 amino acids long. The V end lost 0 bases, the J end lost 2 bases, and 12 bases lay between the germline ends. CDR3 coding DNA: TGTGCCAGCAGCCAAGAAAGCGGAGACTACACAGATACGCAGTATTTT. This encodes CASSQESGDYTDTQYF.

This clonotype has a count of ten or more. The V gene is TRBV7-8, the J gene TRBJ2-7; the D gene is possibly TRBD2 (5 bases). Per germline, CDR1 SGHVS and CDR2 FQNEAQ. Trimming took 6 bases from V and 3 from J, leaving 12 bases between them. This CDR3 spans 13 amino acids. As DNA, the CDR3 is TGTGCCAGCAGGCGGAGGCTAGTCTACGAGCAGTACTTC. Translation: CASRRRLVYEQYF.

Many counts were recorded for this clonotype. The genes are TRBV30 and TRBJ1-2; TRBD1 is a possible D gene (6 bases). The CDR3 totals 13 residues. V shed 1 base and J shed 2 bases, with 8 bases lying between them. In germline, CDR1 is GTSNPN, CDR2 SVGIG (reference sequence). The CDR3 protein is CAWSAQGNYGYTF. Here the CDR3 DNA reads TGTGCCTGGAGTGCCCAGGGGAACTATGGCTACACCTTC.